This T cell receptor beta chain was sequenced during a study of T cell responses to AZD1222 COVID-19 vaccine. Study outcomes and limitations: Regions 160-218 and 743-854 held dominance among vaccine-associated CD4 TCRs, which spanned spike. It was only a handful of AZD1222 recipients who were seropositive at baseline.

Germline trimming cut 5 bases from V and 7 bases from J; bases unmatched to any gene: 4. The CDR3 spans 12 residues. Germline-derived CDR1 and CDR2 are SGHAT and FQNNGV. Sequencing was performed with immunoSEQ multiplex PCR; in TCRdb, only in-frame clones are kept and a portion is missing. The table has about 180,000 clones, 92% seen once. As to this clone: The antigen remains undetermined.

This TCR was recovered from an adult who received the AZD1222 COVID-19 vaccine. This chain joins TRBV11-2 and TRBJ1-1; 7 nucleotides agree with TRBD1. The material sequenced was peripheral blood, taken 28 days after the second AZD1222 dose. The chain's CDR3 is CASSIRQGEAFF. In nucleotides, the CDR3 is TGTGCCAGCAGCATAAGACAGGGTGAAGCTTTCTTT.